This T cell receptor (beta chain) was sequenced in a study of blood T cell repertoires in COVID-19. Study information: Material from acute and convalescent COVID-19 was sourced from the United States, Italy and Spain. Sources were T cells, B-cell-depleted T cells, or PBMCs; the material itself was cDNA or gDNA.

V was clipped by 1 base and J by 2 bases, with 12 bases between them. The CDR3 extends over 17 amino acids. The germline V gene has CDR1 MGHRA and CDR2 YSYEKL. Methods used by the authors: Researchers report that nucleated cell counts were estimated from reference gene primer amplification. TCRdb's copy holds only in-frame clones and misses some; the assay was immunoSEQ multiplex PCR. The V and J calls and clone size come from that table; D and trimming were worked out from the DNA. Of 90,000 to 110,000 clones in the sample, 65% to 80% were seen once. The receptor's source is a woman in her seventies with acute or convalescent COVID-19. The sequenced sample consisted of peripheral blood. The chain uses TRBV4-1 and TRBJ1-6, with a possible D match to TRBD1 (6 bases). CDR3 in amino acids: CASSQVGGAAYNSPLHF. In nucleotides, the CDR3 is TGCGCCAGCAGCCAAGTCGGGGGGGCCGCCTATAATTCACCCCTCCACTTT.